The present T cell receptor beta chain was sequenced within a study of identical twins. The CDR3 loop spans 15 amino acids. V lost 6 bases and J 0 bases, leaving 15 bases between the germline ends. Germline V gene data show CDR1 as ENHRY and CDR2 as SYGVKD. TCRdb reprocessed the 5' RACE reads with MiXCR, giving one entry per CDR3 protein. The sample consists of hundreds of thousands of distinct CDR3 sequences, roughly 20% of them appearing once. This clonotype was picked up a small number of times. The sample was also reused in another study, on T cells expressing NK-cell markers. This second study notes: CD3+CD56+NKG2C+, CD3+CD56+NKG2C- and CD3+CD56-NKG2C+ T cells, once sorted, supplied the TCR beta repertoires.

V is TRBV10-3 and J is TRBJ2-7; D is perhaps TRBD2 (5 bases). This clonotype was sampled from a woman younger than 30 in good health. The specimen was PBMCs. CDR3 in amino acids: CAIREAPRSSYEQYF. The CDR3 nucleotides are TGTGCCATCAGGGAGGCACCTAGGAGCTCCTACGAGCAGTACTTC.